Each of the 29 T cell receptor beta chains below was sequenced from the same sample in a study of regulatory T cells in long-lasting Graves disease. Time point described: newly diagnosed GD, antithyroid drugs for less than 3 months. PBMCs were the source of the RNA used for TCR sequencing. iRepertoire HTBI primers and Arm-PCR of CDR3 regions built TCR beta libraries. From the multiplex PCR reads, TCRdb called clonotypes with MiXCR, one entry per CDR3 protein. This table holds 360,000 or so distinct CDR3 sequences, 16% found once. These data were also reused for a study on T cells in Graves' hyperthyroidism and ophthalmopathy.

The specimen was peripheral blood mononuclear cells (PBMCs), collected at new diagnosis, from a patient treated with antithyroid drugs. All receptors derive from a young woman with Graves disease.

This clonotype has only one observation. One end of the junction fails to match germline, which may point to a read error. This chain uses TRBV4-1 with TRBJ2-1; TRBD1 agrees at 8 bases. The CDR3 runs to 13 residues. In germline, CDR1 is MGHRA, CDR2 YSYEKL. The CDR3 region is CASSSPRTGILIF. The CDR3, as DNA: TGCGCCAGCAGCTCCCCCCGGACAGGGATTTTGATCTTC.

V and J are TRBV12-3 or TRBV12-4 and TRBJ1-6; D is undetermined. The CDR3 length is 14 residues. Trimming cost V 5 bases and J 3 bases, with 8 bases left between them. In DNA, the CDR3 is TGTGCCAGCAGTCGACTCAACTATAATTCACCCCTCCACTTT. It yields the protein CASSRLNYNSPLHF.

This clonotype was counted many times. The chain couples TRBV28 to TRBJ1-6; a possible D gene is TRBD1 (5 bases). CDR1 is MDHEN, CDR2 SYDVKM, per germline. The CDR3 covers 17 residues. Trimming shortened V by 6 bases and J by 14 bases, and 29 bases separated the two germline ends. This chain's CDR3 is CASSTDLLSGTGVSLHF. In DNA, the CDR3 is TGTGCCAGCAGCACCGACCTACTTAGCGGGACGGGCGTGTCCCTCCACTTT.

This clonotype was observed at least ten times. The genes are TRBV28 and TRBJ1-1, with TRBD1 as a possible D gene (6 bases). With 6 bases removed from V and 9 bases from J, the gap between germline ends came to 17 bases. This CDR3 has 13 residues. Germline loops: CDR1 MDHEN, CDR2 SYDVKM. The chain's CDR3 is CASSPSDSRQAFF. Here the CDR3 DNA reads TGTGCCAGCAGCCCGTCGGACAGTCGGCAAGCTTTCTTT. Combining the CDR3 with reference TRBV28 and TRBJ1-1 gives the whole variable domain DVKVTQSSRYLVKRTGEKVFLECVQDMDHENMFWYRQDPGLGLRLIYFSYDVKMKEKGDIPEGYSVSREKKERFSLILESASTNQTSMYLCASSPSDSRQAFFGQGTRLTVV.

This clonotype was recorded many times. The gene calls are TRBV6-1 and TRBJ1-5, with D possibly TRBD1 on 5 matching bases. V was pared by 4 bases and J by 5 bases, with 9 bases between. The CDR3 totals 13 residues. Germline V gene lookup returns CDR1 MNHNS and CDR2 SASEGT. In nucleotides, the CDR3 is TGTGCCAGCAGTGCCCGGGGACATCAGCCCCAGCATTTT. Translated, it gives CASSARGHQPQHF.

The J gene is TRBJ1-2, the V gene TRBV29-1; 9 nucleotides line up with TRBD1. The germline V gene has CDR1 SQVTM and CDR2 ANQGSEA. V gave up 2 bases and J gave up 3 bases; unmatched junction bases: 4. The length of the CDR3 is 14 residues. The DNA of the CDR3 is TGCAGCGTTGAAAACCGGGACAGGGACTATGGCTACACCTTC. It is translated as CSVENRDRDYGYTF.

In its sample, this clonotype was seen many times. J is TRBJ2-3 and V is TRBV7-9; D may match TRBD1 or TRBD2 (5 bases each). Trimming took 5 bases from V and 14 from J, leaving 17 bases between them. In germline, CDR1 is SEHNR, CDR2 FQNEAQ (reference sequence). This CDR3 spans 12 amino acids. CDR3 nucleotides: TGTGCCAGCAGCGGAGTAGGGGACCGCAGGTATTTT. Its protein product is CASSGVGDRRYF.

As for this clonotype: Since a much larger clone is just one base distant, this may be a read error. Likely a read error: the CDR3 ends without its conserved phenylalanine or tryptophan. The DNA of the CDR3 is TGCAGTGCTAGCGGGCCTAGCGGGGATAACAATGAGCAGTTCGTC. Amino acids: CSASGPSGDNNEQFV. This chain joins TRBV20-1 and TRBJ2-1, with TRBD2 matching 9 bases. Germline CDR1 reads DFQATT; CDR2 reads SNEGSKA (reference sequence). The CDR3 covers 15 residues. The trim removed 3 bases at V and 5 bases at J, leaving 8 bases unmatched.

With respect to this clonotype: Just one base apart from a much larger clone, this may be a read error. The V gene is TRBV3-1, the J gene TRBJ2-2, with D unclear. V gave up 4 bases and J gave up 4 bases, with 16 bases separating them. The CDR3 sequence is 16 residues long. The germline V gene encodes CDR1 LGHDT and CDR2 YNNKEL (reference sequence). The CDR3 here is CASSRIRESSTGELFF. DNA of the CDR3: TGTGCCAGCAGCCGGATACGAGAGTCTAGCACCGGGGAGCTGTTTTTT.

This clonotype has ten or more counts. The J gene is TRBJ1-6, the V gene TRBV28, with D uncertain. The CDR3 has 15 amino acids. Per germline, CDR1 MDHEN and CDR2 SYDVKM. Between the trimmed V and J ends, which lost 5 bases and 11 bases, there was a span of 19 bases. The CDR3 nucleotides are TGTGCCAGCAGTCTGGACGGAGGACTTGTGACACCCCTCCACTTT. Amino acid sequence: CASSLDGGLVTPLHF.

This clonotype occurred many times. The J gene is TRBJ2-1, the V gene TRBV27; 13 bases agree with TRBD2. The CDR3 has 18 amino acids. The ends lost 4 bases at V and 3 bases at J; junction bases unmatched: 9. Per the germline V gene, CDR1 is MNHEY and CDR2 is SMNVEV (reference sequence). CDR3 nucleotide sequence: TGTGCCAGCAGTTACAAACTAGCGGGAGGGCAGAGCTACAATGAGCAGTTCTTC. It translates to CASSYKLAGGQSYNEQFF.

This clonotype was observed at least ten times. The junction and the germline gene differ at one end; a read error may be behind it. The chain recombines TRBV7-9 with TRBJ2-5; 9 bases line up with TRBD2. The CDR3 totals 15 residues. Germline V gene sequence: CDR1 SEHNR, CDR2 FQNEAQ (reference sequence). The CDR3 DNA sequence: TGTGCTAGCAGCTACGTAGCGGGAGCTAAAGAGACCCAGTACTTC. This translates into CASSYVAGAKETQYF.

This clonotype was recorded at least ten times. The V call is TRBV5-1, the J call TRBJ2-7, with TRBD1 identical over 8 bases. Germline loops: CDR1 SGHRS, CDR2 YFSETQ. V shed 2 bases, J shed 1 base, and the junction held 8 bases outside the gene matches. This CDR3 contains 16 residues. The DNA of the CDR3 is TGCGCCAGCAGCTTCGGTCCGGACAGGGCGTCCTACGAGCAGTACTTC. Amino acid sequence: CASSFGPDRASYEQYF. The entire variable domain, with the rest obtained from reference TRBV5-1 and TRBJ2-7, is as follows: KAGVTQTPRYLIKTRGQQVTLSCSPISGHRSVSWYQQTPGQGLQFLFEYFSETQRNKGNFPGRFSGRQFSNSRSEMNVSTLELGDSALYLCASSFGPDRASYEQYFGPGTRLTVT.

This clonotype appeared a few times. In DNA form, the CDR3 reads TGCAGCGTTGGGGGGACTTCTAACTATGGCTACACCTTC. Its translation is CSVGGTSNYGYTF. This chain connects TRBV29-1 to TRBJ1-2; perhaps TRBD1 as D (5 bases). V lost 4 bases and J 0 bases, leaving 9 bases between the germline ends. The CDR3 sequence is 13 residues long. CDR1 and CDR2 (germline): SQVTM, ANQGSEA.

This clonotype was recorded at least ten times. The chain joins TRBV30 to TRBJ2-1; possibly TRBD2 for D (5 bases). Looked up from germline, CDR1 is GTSNPN and CDR2 is SVGIG (reference sequence). The CDR3 is 13 amino acids. The V end was cut by 3 bases, the J end by 0 bases, with 6 bases between. The CDR3 loop reads CAWSGGSYNEQFF. CDR3 nucleotides: TGTGCCTGGAGCGGAGGCTCCTACAATGAGCAGTTCTTC.

Of note for this clonotype: A far larger clone lies a single base away; this is likely a read error. The genes are TRBV6-1 and TRBJ2-5, with 10 bases that match TRBD2. The J call is doubtful: the DNA matches TRBJ2-1 better. Per the germline V gene, CDR1 is MNHNS and CDR2 is SASEGT. The CDR3 loop spans 15 amino acids. Here the CDR3 DNA reads TGTGCCAGCAGTGAAACTGGGATAGCGGGAGGCCAGCAGTTCTTC. It translates to CASSETGIAGGQQFF.

This clonotype was picked up a small number of times. This rearrangement joins TRBV7-3 to TRBJ2-2; TRBD2 agrees at 10 bases. V gave up 2 bases and J gave up 6 bases; unmatched junction bases: 3. Germline lookup yields CDR1 SGHTA and CDR2 FQGTGA. This CDR3 comprises 15 residues. CDR3 in DNA: TGTGCCAGCAGCTTAGCGAGCGGGAGGGCCGGGGAGCTGTTTTTT. It translates to CASSLASGRAGELFF.

The CDR3 loop is CASSLVEGSNEKLFF. The DNA for the CDR3 is TGTGCCAGCAGTTTGGTAGAGGGTTCTAATGAAAAACTGTTTTTT. The chain carries TRBV28 and TRBJ1-4; D not resolved. The CDR3 totals 15 residues. V lost 3 bases to trimming and J lost 3 bases, with 11 bases between them. From germline, CDR1 is MDHEN and CDR2 SYDVKM.

Regarding this clonotype: Just one base apart from a much larger clone, this may be a read error. The gene calls are TRBV5-4 and TRBJ2-1; 8 bases match TRBD2. From germline, CDR1 is SGHNT and CDR2 YYREEE (reference sequence). This CDR3 spans 14 amino acids. The CDR3 DNA reads as TGTGCCAGCAGCCCCCCTCGGGGGGGGAATGACCAGTTCTTC. Its protein product is CASSPPRGGNDQFF. Supplemented by reference TRBV5-4 and TRBJ2-1, the full variable domain reads ETGVTQSPTHLIKTRGQQVTLRCSSQSGHNTVSWYQQALGQGPQFIFQYYREEENGRGNFPPRFSGLQFPNYSSELNVNALELDDSALYLCASSPPRGGNDQFFGPGTRLTVL.

This clonotype was counted ten times or more. V usage is TRBV20-1 and J usage is TRBJ1-5, with a weak D call TRBD1 (5 bases). The V end lost 0 bases, the J end lost 7 bases, and 10 bases lay between the germline ends. Germline CDR1 and CDR2: DFQATT and SNEGSKA (reference sequence). The CDR3 spans 13 residues. CDR3 sequence (DNA): TGCAGTGCTAGAGACCAGGGCAGACAGCCCCAGCATTTT. This gives the protein CSARDQGRQPQHF.

This clonotype came up many times. V gene TRBV20-1 combines with J gene TRBJ2-1, with 9 positions matching TRBD1. The ends lost 4 bases at V and 4 bases at J; junction bases unmatched: 8. Germline assignment: CDR1 DFQATT and CDR2 SNEGSKA (reference sequence). The CDR3 consists of 15 residues. The CDR3: CSAILRGQGYNEQFF. CDR3 coding DNA: TGCAGTGCTATCCTCCGGGGACAGGGATACAATGAGCAGTTCTTC.

This clonotype has ten or more counts. The J gene is TRBJ2-1, the V gene TRBV5-1; D unresolved. Per the germline V gene, CDR1 is SGHRS and CDR2 is YFSETQ. Trimming removed 0 bases from V and 9 bases from J, with 10 bases in between. The CDR3 consists of 13 residues. The CDR3 bases are TGCGCCAGCAGCTTGGCTAGGGATCGTGAGCAGTTCTTC. Translated, it gives CASSLARDREQFF.

This clonotype was recorded many times. The chain has TRBV27 and TRBJ2-1, with TRBD1 identical over 7 bases. The CDR3 has 12 residues. Unmatched junction bases numbered 2, after V lost 5 bases and J lost 7 bases. Germline assignment: CDR1 MNHEY and CDR2 SMNVEV (reference sequence). The CDR3 region is CASSTGQNEQFF. CDR3 nucleotide sequence: TGTGCCAGCAGTACGGGACAGAATGAGCAGTTCTTC.

Ten or more counts support this clonotype. The chain recombines TRBV5-8 with TRBJ2-5; 10 bases fit TRBD1. The J segment lost 5 bases and the V segment lost 0 bases, leaving 7 bases of the junction unmatched. This CDR3 has 16 amino acids. Germline V gene lookup returns CDR1 SGHTS and CDR2 YDEGEE. The DNA for the CDR3 is TGTGCCAGCAGCTTGGCCAAGACAGGGGGCAGGGAGACCCAGTACTTC. This encodes CASSLAKTGGRETQYF.

This clonotype has only a few counts. A read error may explain this, as a much larger clone is one base away. The CDR3 sequence: CASSLVGPQCF. In DNA form, the CDR3 reads TGTGCCAGCAGCTTAGTAGGGCCCCAGTGCTTC. The chain employs TRBV11-2 and TRBJ2-5; D not certain. The CDR3 contains 11 residues. CDR1 and CDR2 (germline): SGHAT, FQNNGV.

The CDR3 region is CASSLQGWGEKLFF. DNA for the CDR3: TGTGCCAGCAGCTTACAGGGATGGGGGGAAAAACTGTTTTTT. This chain links TRBV7-9 with TRBJ1-4; a weak D match, TRBD1 (5 bases). This CDR3 contains 14 residues. Trimming shortened V by 2 bases and J by 8 bases, and 12 bases separated the two germline ends. Per germline, CDR1 SEHNR and CDR2 FQNEAQ (reference sequence).

This clonotype was detected many times. The chain has TRBV3-1 and TRBJ2-1, with D possibly matching TRBD2 (6 bases). CDR1 and CDR2 (germline): LGHDT, YNNKEL (reference sequence). The CDR3 contains 15 residues. Trimming cost V 2 bases and J 6 bases, with 14 bases left between them. CDR3 bases: TGTGCCAGCAGCCAACCGGGACTCGTCGGCAATGAGCAGTTCTTC. Translated: CASSQPGLVGNEQFF.

This clonotype was seen only a few times. The chain links TRBV10-3 to TRBJ2-1; D ambiguous. Germline V gene lookup returns CDR1 ENHRY and CDR2 SYGVKD. This CDR3 has 12 residues. V was cut by 2 bases and J by 6 bases, with 5 bases left in between. The CDR3 sequence is CAISEAINEQFF. The CDR3 coding sequence is TGTGCCATCAGTGAGGCGATCAATGAGCAGTTCTTC.

This clonotype showed up just a few times. The genes are TRBV14 and TRBJ2-7; 11 nucleotides align to TRBD2. V lost 0 bases to trimming and J lost 3 bases; unmatched junction nucleotides: 7. CDR3 length equals 17 residues. The germline gives CDR1 SGHDN, CDR2 FVKESK. CDR3: CASSQDRVSGGGYEQYF. CDR3 in DNA: TGTGCCAGCAGCCAAGATCGAGTTAGCGGGGGGGGCTACGAGCAGTACTTC. Combining the CDR3 with reference TRBV14 and TRBJ2-7 gives the whole variable domain EAGVTQFPSHSVIEKGQTVTLRCDPISGHDNLYWYRRVMGKEIKFLLHFVKESKQDESGMPNNRFLAERTGGTYSTLKVQPAELEDSGVYFCASSQDRVSGGGYEQYFGPGTRLTVT.